This TCR beta chain was identified in a study of cytomegalovirus exposure and HLA in healthy donors (dated by TCRdb to about 2017). In the study overall: In an earlier analysis of approximately 500 of the donors, 276 Gb of sequence data and 90 million to 120 million unique TCR beta sequences from about 179 million T cells were reported. Around 320 gigabases of sequencing data and tens of millions of unique TCR sequences were included in an early release covering several hundred HLA-typed donors. Among the roughly 370 genotyped donors, approximately 77% belonged to the genetic ancestry cluster associated with self-reported Caucasian donors. The study aimed to test whether signatures of past pathogen exposure could be identified by cataloging public T cell receptors. The study used immunosequencing to profile the T cell repertoires of several hundred subjects and linked those repertoires to cytomegalovirus serostatus. In addition to the first cohort of several hundred subjects, a separate validation cohort of 120 different subjects was used. To predict cytomegalovirus infection status, the study brought together high-throughput TCR immunosequencing, statistical association of individual TCRs with disease status, and machine learning. A later analysis re-analyzed previously published TCR beta repertoires from roughly 690 donors and added high-resolution HLA genotyping to study TCR occurrence patterns. The later analysis used no new phenotypic data to find candidate immune exposures, relying instead on TCR beta sequences and their occurrence across donors. To decide whether each TCR beta V gene segment behaved as functional or pseudogenic, an earlier analysis of fewer than 750 of the donors relied on high-throughput TCR beta sequencing. Donor age, sex, ethnicity and CMV serostatus were compiled together with the repertoire data. A later genetic analysis took genome-wide SNP genotypes for about 65% of the roughly 670 donors and used that subset as a discovery cohort. Every discovery cohort repertoire had been produced on one sequencing platform. Both class I and class II loci were covered by HLA typing, at four-digit resolution. The number of donors typed differed by locus, with 629-630 for A, B, C, DRB1 and DQB1, roughly 520 for DQA1, under 610 for DPA1, and some 440 for DPB1. Roughly 5 DR-DQ haplotypes were treated as single units for association and clustering because of strong linkage in the cohort. Among some 410 genotyped donors of the cohort, an average of roughly 240,000 unique TCR beta nucleotide sequences were sequenced per donor, around a sixth of them non-productive. General findings and caveats noted by the study authors: The classifier was reported to diagnose cytomegalovirus status with high specificity and sensitivity in both the original and validation cohorts. A later analysis associated 15,000 to 20,000 TCR beta sequences with specific HLA alleles at a false discovery rate of 0.05. In a later genetic analysis, fewer N-insertions in productive TCRs were reported among donors in an Asian-associated ancestry cluster than the roughly 700-donor mean. Correlated functional status among segregating V segments might reflect linkage disequilibrium, but an unknown experimental factor could not be ruled out. The sequencing pipeline was judged likely to have produced a cluster of highly shared sequence variants as a technical artifact. In a later analysis, HLA-associated TCR beta chains were found to be more clonally expanded and to have lower generation probabilities than equally common non-associated chains. Most TCR sequences were observed very rarely across donors, whereas some public TCRs were present in many individuals. According to a later analysis, parvovirus B19, influenza, CMV and Epstein-Barr virus appeared linked to several top co-occurrence clusters. HLA typing was unavailable for some donors at each locus, so association tests used only the typed subset. The study listed 150 to 200 TCR beta chains as associated with cytomegalovirus. A later analysis found that most CMV-associated TCR beta chains appeared HLA-restricted, with HLA associations seemingly driven largely by CMV exposure. A further reported finding was that TCR beta sequences accurately predicted the HLA-A and HLA-B alleles for most subjects in the first cohort. The cohort was sequenced for TCR beta chains only, and without alpha or paired-chain data the features that could be detected were limited. The earlier analysis of around 600 of the donors excluded around 17 rarely observed V segments, including chromosome 9 orphons, because counts were too low. When HLA alleles, especially DR and DQ, strongly co-occurred, attributing TCR associations to individual alleles was difficult. In a later analysis, TCR association rates were found to vary across HLA loci, with the most associated TCRs seen for DRB1 alleles and the fewest for HLA-C alleles. A later genetic analysis associated a missense DCLRE1C variant with V-gene and J-gene trimming of TCR beta chains, and an independent cohort replicated the association. Immune exposure information for the cohort was limited to CMV serostatus. Sequencing depth was assumed to be roughly uniform across donors in the presence/absence analyses, though that assumption may not hold. In vitro tests confirmed that a few of the cytomegalovirus-associated TCR beta chains recognize cytomegalovirus antigens. It was suggested by the authors that the approach could potentially be generalized to other disease states and immunological phenotypes. In an earlier analysis of 500 to 650 of the donors, most TCR beta V segments appeared in productive rearrangements about 87% or about 30% of the time, broadly matching IMGT annotations.

Remarks on this clone: Its antigen target is currently unknown. Base-call qualities are not available, and no considerably larger clone is one nucleotide away.

The cohort comprised several hundred healthy bone marrow donors. Cohort members were all nominally healthy when sampled, although unrecorded immune exposures were likely present. The donor tested CMV seronegative, placing the donor among the 350 or so seronegative members of the cohort. A peripheral blood sample was collected from each donor, and TCR beta sequencing was performed on peripheral blood mononuclear cells. The Qiagen DNeasy Blood Extraction Kit was used to extract genomic DNA from the blood cell samples. Library construction relied on the immunoSEQ multiplex PCR assay. For the multiplex PCR, a mixture combining 60 forward primers for TCR Vbeta segments and 13 reverse primers for TCR Jbeta segments was used. A multiplex PCR assay on genomic DNA amplified the CDR3 region of rearranged TCR beta genes. Amplified TCR beta libraries were sequenced as 87-base-pair reads on the Illumina HiSeq System. The paper's processing steps were these. In a later analysis, tens of millions of unique TCR beta chains were counted across the approximately 640 repertoires, and around 10 million of these chains were shared by at least two donors. A nearest-neighbor algorithm error-corrected the raw reads and collapsed the reads into unique sequences, merging closely related sequences to remove PCR and sequencing errors. Alignment of CDR3 sequences to IMGT reference sequences was used to assign V, D and J gene segments. For a sequence to be retained, a match of at least six nucleotides was required to both a V gene segment and a J gene segment. A rearrangement was called productive if the CDR3 had no stop codons and remained in frame with V and J, and every other rearrangement was called non-productive. Following IMGT convention, CDR3 was defined as the stretch from the second conserved V-encoded cysteine to the conserved J-encoded phenylalanine. The earlier analysis of about 570 of the donors excluded any sequence lacking an unambiguous match to a single V gene segment. In an earlier analysis of a few hundred of the donors, a V segment was called functional when productive rearrangements were above 56.7%, and segregating when the standard deviation between donors exceeded 5%. A statistical classification framework was developed to diagnose cytomegalovirus status using the catalog of TCR beta chain sequences. A later analysis assigned V and J genes by comparing TCR nucleotide sequences with IMGT/GENE-DB human TR gene sequences. Using the TCRdist pipeline, a later analysis assigned CDR3 sequences along with most-parsimonious VDJ recombination scenarios. A later analysis defined each TCR beta chain by its CDR3 amino acid sequence plus V-gene family, and excluded reads lacking a unique V-gene family. To address suspected cross-contamination and a sequencing artifact, a later analysis removed around 600 highly shared, low-generation-probability nucleotide sequences. For each public chain, a later analysis derived a clonal expansion index from normalized ranks of inferred template counts within each repertoire. In a later analysis, generation probabilities were computed with a VDJ recombination model fitted to out-of-frame rearrangements, and the resulting probabilities were checked against IGoR. A later analysis scored TCR-TCR, TCR-HLA and TCR-CMV co-occurrence with hypergeometric tests, applying a repertoire-size bias correction to TCR pairs. False discovery rates were estimated in a later analysis by permuting HLA or CMV assignments 20 times. A later analysis grouped co-occurring TCRs with DBSCAN, adding TCRdist sequence similarity when clustering within HLA-allele-positive subsets. Repertoires with fewer than 30,000 or more than 120,000 public chains, plus five repertoires with anomalous nucleotide sharing, were excluded from co-occurrence clustering. In its TCRdb copy, this immuneACCESS table keeps in-frame sequences only and misses some clones. Where compared with another copy, unresolved V genes explain less than half of these, and the others have no known cause. The D gene and trimming were derived from the DNA, and the V and J assignments and clone size from that table. The table for this sample lists some 65,000 clones; 55% to 65% of them were counted only once. In total, the top ten clones hold 2.8% of the sample.

This TCR derives from a man aged 30-40 years in good health and CMV-seronegative. Input material: PBMCs.

The CDR3 is CASSWRGMAYNSPLHF. The DNA is as follows: TGTGCCAGCAGCTGGAGGGGAATGGCTTATAATTCACCCCTCCACTTT. Rearrangement joined TRBV5-8 to TRBJ1-6; TRBD1 could be the D gene, as 5 bases match. The germline V gene provides CDR1 SGHTS and CDR2 YDEGEE. The CDR3 runs 16 amino acids, cysteine and phenylalanine included. The only DNA kept is the CDR3, 48 bases in frame from the first base. V sheds 3 bases and J sheds 4 bases, leaving 14 bases between their ends. Beyond the CDR3, the reference TRBV5-8 and TRBJ1-6 genes provide the residues; the full variable domain reads: EAGVTQSPTHLIKTRGQQATLRCSPISGHTSVYWYQQALGLGLQFLLWYDEGEERNRGNFPPRFSGRQFPNYSSELNVNALELEDSALYLCASSWRGMAYNSPLHFGNGTRLTVT.